The 10 T cell receptor beta chains presented below share a single source sample, sequenced in a study of memory B cells and T cells in multiple sclerosis. TCRdb keeps only in-frame clones here, not all; method: immunoSEQ multiplex PCR. The data contain fewer than 40,000 clones, roughly 83% of them singletons. The antigens these receptors bind are not known. After stimulus-free culture, autoproliferating CFSE-dim and non-proliferating CFSE-high T cells were sequenced separately. Pooled replicate wells came from approximately 50 million CFSE-labeled PBMCs cultured 7 days without stimulus. The sample taken for sequencing was PBMCs from blood kept in culture. The receptors were gathered from a human donor with multiple sclerosis.

The gene calls are TRBV2 and TRBJ2-7; 14 bases agree with TRBD2. After removal of 6 bases from V and 4 bases from J, the junction contained 8 bases not matched to a gene. The CDR3 is made up of 16 amino acids. Germline CDR1 SNHLY, CDR2 FYNNEI. CDR3 region: CASREPGLAGVYEQYF. The CDR3, as DNA: TGTGCCAGCAGGGAACCGGGACTAGCGGGAGTATACGAGCAGTACTTC. Supplemented by reference TRBV2 and TRBJ2-7, the full variable domain reads EPEVTQTPSHQVTQMGQEVILRCVPISNHLYFYWYRQILGQKVEFLVSFYNNEISEKSEIFDDQFSVERPDGSNFTLKIRSTKLEDSAMYFCASREPGLAGVYEQYFGPGTRLTVT.

The chain recombines TRBV10-3 with TRBJ1-2; D is uncertain. V was pared by 6 bases and J by 5 bases, with 16 bases between. This CDR3 comprises 14 residues. CDR1 and CDR2 (germline): ENHRY, SYGVKD. The CDR3 here is CAIRVHTGNYGYTF. The CDR3 DNA reads as TGTGCCATCAGGGTACACACGGGGAATTATGGCTACACCTTC.

The chain combines TRBV6-1 with TRBJ1-5, with D possibly TRBD1 on 6 matching bases. The CDR3 covers 15 residues. Trimming removed 1 base from V and 3 bases from J, with 10 bases in between. CDR1 is MNHNS and CDR2 is SASEGT in the germline V gene. The CDR3: CASSEGGTHNQPQHF. The DNA for the CDR3 is TGTGCCAGCAGTGAAGGGGGGACACACAATCAGCCCCAGCATTTT.

The chain carries TRBV11-2 and TRBJ1-5; D possibly corresponds to TRBD1 (5 bases). Deletions cut 1 base from V and 5 bases from J, with 12 bases between. The germline V gene encodes CDR1 SGHAT and CDR2 FQNNGV. This CDR3 contains 15 residues. DNA of the CDR3: TGTGCCAGCAGCTTAGGGATGGGGCTGGATCAGCCCCAGCATTTT. It is translated as CASSLGMGLDQPQHF.

This sequence joins TRBV18 and TRBJ2-7; D not certain. Looked up from germline, CDR1 is KGHSH and CDR2 is LQKENI. The CDR3 covers 11 residues. The ends were cut back, 2 bases at V and 5 bases at J, with 4 bases in the middle. The CDR3 is CASSPRDEQYF. The CDR3 DNA is TGTGCCAGCTCACCAAGGGACGAGCAGTACTTC.

J is TRBJ1-3 and V is TRBV5-4; 8 bases are shared with TRBD1. Germline CDR1 is SGHNT and CDR2 is YYREEE (reference sequence). The CDR3 is made up of 14 amino acids. Losses at the gene ends were 7 bases for V and 0 bases for J; bases not matched to a gene: 3. In nucleotides, the CDR3 is TGTGCCAGCCGGGACAGGCCCTCTGGAAACACCATATATTTT. Protein: CASRDRPSGNTIYF.

The chain is built from TRBV28 and TRBJ1-2; maybe TRBD1 (5 bases). This CDR3 is 14 amino acids long. CDR1 is MDHEN, CDR2 SYDVKM, per germline. Trimming removed 3 bases at V and 6 bases at J, with 14 bases between. This CDR3 is CASSLQGLFDGYTF. CDR3 DNA: TGTGCCAGCAGTTTGCAGGGATTGTTTGATGGCTACACCTTC.

This clone has only one observation. The V and J genes are TRBV10-2 and TRBJ2-7; D is perhaps TRBD1 (5 bases). The CDR3 consists of 12 residues. V lost 8 bases, J lost 3 bases, and 11 bases lay in between. In germline, CDR1 is WSHSY, CDR2 SAAADI. In DNA form, the CDR3 reads TGCGCCAGCCGAGATCAGGGCTACGAGCAGTACTTC. Amino acid sequence: CASRDQGYEQYF.

The chain employs TRBV5-4 and TRBJ2-2; tentatively, D is TRBD1 (8 bases). The germline V gene encodes CDR1 SGHNT and CDR2 YYREEE (reference sequence). The CDR3 contains 17 residues. V lost 4 bases to trimming and J lost 4 bases, with 20 bases between them. This CDR3 is CASSPQGAGVITGELFF. In DNA form, the CDR3 reads TGTGCCAGCAGCCCTCAGGGGGCGGGAGTAATCACCGGGGAGCTGTTTTTT.

The chain is built from TRBV11-2 and TRBJ2-7, with 7 nucleotides matching TRBD2. Germline V CDR1 and CDR2: SGHAT, FQNNGV. The J segment lost 3 bases and the V segment lost 1 base, leaving 6 bases of the junction unmatched. The CDR3 contains 15 residues. CDR3 DNA: TGTGCCAGCAGCTTAGCTAGCGGATCTCTCTACGAGCAGTACTTC. This gives the protein CASSLASGSLYEQYF.